These 31 T cell receptor beta chains were sequenced from one sample in a study of blood T cell repertoires in COVID-19. Here immunoSEQ multiplex PCR was the method, and the copy in TCRdb shows in-frame clones only, minus some. This table has around 100,000 clones, 78% appearing once. Source material: peripheral blood. These receptors all come from a man aged 55 to 70 with active or convalescent COVID-19.

CDR3 sequence: CASSLTGAANTEAFF. The DNA for the CDR3 is TGTGCCAGCAGCCTTACAGGGGCCGCGAACACTGAAGCTTTCTTT. The V call is TRBV3-1 (or the pseudogene TRBV3-2), the J call TRBJ1-1, with 7 bases identical to TRBD1. The length of the CDR3 is 15 residues. CDR1 and CDR2 from the germline V gene are LGHDT and YNNKEL (reference sequence). Trimming removed 4 bases from V and 1 base from J; junction bases left unmatched: 6.

The rearrangement joins TRBV5-6 to TRBJ2-3; D is undetermined. The V gene's germline CDR1 is SGHDT and CDR2 YYEEEE. This CDR3 has 15 amino acids. Trimming removed 4 bases at V and 5 bases at J, with 17 bases between. CDR3 DNA sequence: TGTGCCAGCAGCCTCGAGGCCACCTTGGGAGATACGCAGTATTTT. This sequence encodes CASSLEATLGDTQYF.

The rearrangement links TRBV20-1 to TRBJ2-1, with no clear D. Germline CDR1 is DFQATT and CDR2 is SNEGSKA (reference sequence). This CDR3 spans 16 amino acids. Trimming pared 3 bases from V and 0 bases from J, leaving 15 bases between. Here the CDR3 DNA reads TGCAGTGCTAGTGGAGACACCCAGACCTCCTACAATGAGCAGTTCTTC. Translated: CSASGDTQTSYNEQFF.

This clone was recorded a few times. The final CDR3 position lacks the conserved phenylalanine or tryptophan, pointing to a likely read error. It is unclear where the CDR3 begins or ends on the DNA, so no DNA is shown, and the CDR3 is as TCRdb lists it. The rearrangement joins TRBV3-1 (or the pseudogene TRBV3-2) to TRBJ1-1. 11 amino acids form the CDR3, both terminal residues included. The germline gives CDR1 LGHDT, CDR2 YNNKEL (reference sequence). This chain's CDR3 is CASSQERSMRG.

The gene calls are TRBV13 and TRBJ1-2; D is uncertain. Trimming pared 2 bases from V and 1 base from J, leaving 14 bases between. This CDR3 has 16 residues. Germline CDR1 and CDR2: PRHDT and FYEKMQ (reference sequence). The CDR3 region has the DNA TGTGCCAGCAGCTTATGGAGGTCGGAGGTTAACTATGGCTACACCTTC. It encodes CASSLWRSEVNYGYTF.

This clone was recorded once. The chain joins TRBV20-1 to TRBJ2-7, with D possibly TRBD1 on 5 matching bases. CDR3 length equals 10 residues. The germline gives CDR1 DFQATT, CDR2 SNEGSKA (reference sequence). The DNA of the CDR3 is TGCAGAGTTGACAGCAACGAGCAGTACTTC. It codes for CRVDSNEQYF.

V and J are TRBV11-2 and TRBJ1-6, with 8 bases matching TRBD1. The germline CDR1 and CDR2 sequences are SGHAT and FQNNGV. There are 15 residues in the CDR3. Unmatched junction bases numbered 7, after V lost 5 bases and J lost 7 bases. The CDR3 region is CASSPGQGGNSPLHF. For the CDR3, the DNA is TGTGCCAGCAGCCCAGGACAGGGTGGGAATTCACCCCTCCACTTT.

As concerns this clone: Mismatch with germline at one junction end may stem from a read error. The chain carries TRBV5-1 and TRBJ1-2, with D possibly matching TRBD1 (6 bases). Germline V gene data show CDR1 as SGHRS and CDR2 as YFSETQ. The CDR3 sequence is 15 residues long. CDR3 residues: CARSPGGAASYGYTF. DNA for the CDR3: TGCGCCCGCAGCCCGGGGGGGGCCGCTAGCTATGGCTACACCTTC.

The CDR3 DNA sequence: TGTGCCAGCAGCTTAGGAGGGACAGTTAATTCACCCCTCCACTTT. It specifies CASSLGGTVNSPLHF. V gene TRBV7-8 combines with J gene TRBJ1-6, with 7 bases that match TRBD1. Losses at the gene ends were 1 base for V and 6 bases for J; bases not matched to a gene: 3. Per the germline V gene, CDR1 is SGHVS and CDR2 is FQNEAQ. The CDR3 length is 15 residues.

J is TRBJ2-7 and V is TRBV12-5, with 7 bases identical to TRBD2. Looked up from germline, CDR1 is LGHNT and CDR2 is FRNRAP. This CDR3 comprises 16 residues. CDR3 amino acids: CDQLAAPRGILDEQYV. The CDR3 nucleotides read TGTGACCAGCTAGCGGCACCCCGAGGGATTTTGGACGAGCAGTACGTC.

This clone was counted a few times. This chain uses TRBV18 with TRBJ2-7; D perhaps matches TRBD2 (6 bases). CDR1 is KGHSH and CDR2 is LQKENI in the germline V gene. The CDR3 has 14 amino acids. V was cut by 2 bases and J by 2 bases, with 10 bases left in between. CDR3: CASSPGGATYEQYF. Written as DNA, the CDR3 is TGTGCCAGCTCACCAGGAGGGGCGACCTACGAGCAGTACTTC.

The chain employs TRBV6-6 and TRBJ2-3; 8 bases match TRBD2. This CDR3 comprises 15 residues. V dropped 6 bases and J dropped 2; count of bases not matched to a gene: 7. Per the germline V gene, CDR1 is MNHNY and CDR2 is SVGAGI (reference sequence). The CDR3 coding sequence is TGTGCCAGCAGCCGTACTAGCGGATTCACAGATACGCAGTATTTT. Amino acid sequence: CASSRTSGFTDTQYF.

The chain carries TRBV12-5 and TRBJ1-1; a possible D gene is TRBD1 (6 bases). CDR1 is LGHNT, CDR2 FRNRAP, per germline. The V and J ends lost 9 bases and 1 base respectively, with 18 bases between them. CDR3 length: 15 amino acids. In DNA form, the CDR3 reads TGTGCTAGGCTCCGACAACAGGGTTCGAACACTGAAGCTTTCTTT. Translated: CARLRQQGSNTEAFF.

The J gene is TRBJ2-7, the V gene TRBV6-6; D is possibly TRBD1 (5 bases). There are 12 residues in the CDR3. V was shortened by 2 bases and J by 6 bases, with 8 bases between the two germline ends. Germline lookup yields CDR1 MNHNY and CDR2 SVGAGI (reference sequence). CDR3 region: CASSYRTSEQYF. In DNA form, the CDR3 reads TGTGCCAGCAGTTACAGGACAAGCGAGCAGTACTTC.

The CDR3 loop reads CASSFQREALDEQFF. CDR3 DNA: TGCGCCAGCAGCTTCCAGCGGGAGGCCTTGGATGAGCAGTTCTTC. The chain employs TRBV5-1 and TRBJ2-1; 9 bases are a match to TRBD2. V shed 2 bases, J shed 8 bases, and the junction held 8 bases outside the gene matches. Germline V gene lookup returns CDR1 SGHRS and CDR2 YFSETQ. The CDR3 consists of 15 residues.

This clone was observed a single time. J is TRBJ2-5 and V is TRBV3-1 (or the pseudogene TRBV3-2); possible D gene TRBD2, 5 bases. In germline, CDR1 is LGHDT, CDR2 YNNKEL (reference sequence). Trimming cost V 0 bases and J 5 bases, with 19 bases left between them. The CDR3 spans 17 residues. The CDR3 DNA reads TGTGCCAGCAGCCAAGAAAGAGGAAGAGGGCGCGGGGAGACCCAGTACTTC. This translates into CASSQERGRGRGETQYF.

This chain connects TRBV3-1 (or the pseudogene TRBV3-2) to TRBJ1-2; 7 positions agree with TRBD1. V was clipped by 4 bases and J by 3 bases; unmatched bases: 8. This CDR3 region has 15 residues. Germline V gives CDR1 LGHDT, CDR2 YNNKEL (reference sequence). The CDR3 DNA follows: TGTGCCAGCAGCCCCCCCGGGACAGCCTACTATGGCTACACCTTC. Its translation: CASSPPGTAYYGYTF.

The chain uses TRBV12-3 or TRBV12-4 and TRBJ1-1, with unresolved D. The CDR3 covers 13 residues. Trimming took off 5 bases at V and 4 bases at J, with 11 bases between the two ends. CDR3 sequence: CASSTHSGTEAFF. The DNA for the CDR3 is TGTGCCAGCAGTACCCATAGCGGCACTGAAGCTTTCTTT.

A word on this clone: In the same sample, other DNA sequences code for this CDR3. The chain combines TRBV29-1 with TRBJ2-3; no firm D call. Germline-derived CDR1 and CDR2 are SQVTM and ANQGSEA. The length of the CDR3 is 14 residues. V was pared by 3 bases and J by 1 base, with 11 bases between. CDR3 sequence reads: CSVDRPQGTDTQYF. The CDR3 nucleotides are TGCAGCGTTGATCGACCCCAGGGCACAGATACGCAGTATTTT.

V gene TRBV28 combines with J gene TRBJ1-1; D remains ambiguous. Trimming cost V 2 bases and J 7 bases, with 14 bases left between them. Germline-derived CDR1 and CDR2 are MDHEN and SYDVKM. CDR3 length: 14 residues. CDR3 sequence reads: CASSLPGFVFEAFF. CDR3 coding DNA: TGTGCCAGCAGTTTACCAGGCTTTGTATTTGAAGCTTTCTTT. The complete variable domain, with remaining parts taken from reference TRBV28 and TRBJ1-1, reads DVKVTQSSRYLVKRTGEKVFLECVQDMDHENMFWYRQDPGLGLRLIYFSYDVKMKEKGDIPEGYSVSREKKERFSLILESASTNQTSMYLCASSLPGFVFEAFFGQGTRLTVV.

The chain couples TRBV10-3 to TRBJ1-2; D remains ambiguous. CDR1 ENHRY and CDR2 SYGVKD come from the germline V gene. Between the trimmed V and J ends, which lost 2 bases and 0 bases, there was a span of 10 bases. The CDR3 is 15 residues long. The CDR3 nucleotides are TGTGCCATCAGTGAGATGGGAGACGCTAACTATGGCTACACCTTC. Translating gives CAISEMGDANYGYTF.

V is TRBV19 and J is TRBJ2-2; D may be TRBD1 (6 bases). Trimming pared 6 bases from V and 5 bases from J, leaving 19 bases between. The germline V gene encodes CDR1 LNHDA and CDR2 SQIVND (reference sequence). This CDR3 spans 16 amino acids. The DNA for the CDR3 is TGTGCCAGTAGAGGGCAGCAAAAGGGGGAAACCGGGGAGCTGTTTTTT. It translates to CASRGQQKGETGELFF.

V and J are TRBV7-2 and TRBJ2-7; possible D gene TRBD2, 6 bases. The germline V and J ends were trimmed by 0 bases and 7 bases, with 10 bases remaining between them. Germline V lookup: CDR1 SGHTA, CDR2 FQGNSA. CDR3 length: 13 residues. The CDR3 bases are TGTGCCAGCAGCTTAGCGGGGGGTCTGGAGCAGTACGTC. Translating gives CASSLAGGLEQYV.

V usage is TRBV16 and J usage is TRBJ2-5; the match to TRBD2 covers 7 bases. Germline V CDR1 and CDR2: KGHSY, FQNENV. This CDR3 is 14 amino acids long. V gave up 4 bases and J gave up 5 bases; unmatched junction bases: 7. CDR3 sequence (DNA): TGTGCCAGCAGCCGAACGCGGGAGTCGGAGACCCAGTACTTC. As protein: CASSRTRESETQYF.

This clone has a single count. This chain joins TRBV2 and TRBJ2-1, with D possibly being TRBD2 (5 bases). Germline V gives CDR1 SNHLY, CDR2 FYNNEI. This CDR3 spans 13 amino acids. V was clipped by 7 bases and J by 7 bases, with 14 bases between them. CDR3 in DNA: TGTGCCAGCAAGGTTGGTGGCGGGAATGAGCAGTTCTTC. Translating it yields CASKVGGGNEQFF.

This rearrangement joins TRBV29-1 to TRBJ2-1, with 9 bases that match TRBD2. CDR3 size: 16 residues. Germline trimming cut 0 bases from V and 5 bases from J; bases unmatched to any gene: 8. In germline, CDR1 is SQVTM, CDR2 ANQGSEA. The CDR3 sequence: CSVEDRRLAVDNEQFF. The CDR3 coding sequence is TGCAGCGTTGAAGATCGAAGACTAGCGGTAGACAATGAGCAGTTCTTC.

The chain employs TRBV27 and TRBJ1-2; 9 bases match TRBD1. Germline trimming cut 2 bases from V and 2 bases from J; bases unmatched to any gene: 3. This CDR3 is 15 amino acids long. Looked up from germline, CDR1 is MNHEY and CDR2 is SMNVEV (reference sequence). CDR3 bases: TGTGCCAGCAGTTTAGGGACAGGGTTAAACTATGGCTACACCTTC. It is translated as CASSLGTGLNYGYTF.

The chain links TRBV5-4 to TRBJ2-1, with a tentative D call TRBD2 (5 bases). The CDR3 runs 13 residues. CDR1 is SGHNT, CDR2 YYREEE, per germline (reference sequence). Trimming shortened V by 4 bases and J by 7 bases, and 12 bases separated the two germline ends. CDR3 in DNA: TGTGCCAGCAGCCCGCCGGGGTGGAATGAGCAGTTCTTC. Its translation is CASSPPGWNEQFF.

This clone was counted a single time. J is TRBJ1-3 and V is TRBV6-5; weak D call: TRBD1 (5 bases). Germline V gene lookup returns CDR1 MNHEY and CDR2 SVGAGI. Between the trimmed V and J ends, which lost 2 bases and 0 bases, there was a span of 11 bases. CDR3 size: 16 residues. The CDR3 loop is CASSYLDSLSGNTIYF. The CDR3 DNA reads TGTGCCAGCAGTTACCTAGACAGCCTCTCTGGAAACACCATATATTTT.

The chain recombines TRBV5-6 with TRBJ2-5, with D perhaps matching TRBD2 (6 bases). The V and J ends lost 1 base and 7 bases respectively, with 14 bases between them. Germline V gives CDR1 SGHDT, CDR2 YYEEEE. This CDR3 has 14 residues. CDR3 region: CASSLRLPGGTQYF. CDR3 nucleotide sequence: TGTGCCAGCAGCTTGAGACTTCCCGGGGGGACCCAGTACTTC.

This clone was counted between two and nine times. The chain uses TRBV19 and TRBJ1-5; maybe TRBD1 (5 bases). With 6 bases removed from V and 11 bases from J, the gap between germline ends came to 17 bases. The CDR3 has 13 residues. Germline V gives CDR1 LNHDA, CDR2 SQIVND (reference sequence). The CDR3 DNA is TGTGCCAGTAGCTTCGGGGGGTTTGGGTCCCAGCATTTT. Translated, it gives CASSFGGFGSQHF.